This TCR beta chain was observed in a study of CD8 T cells in Susac syndrome. About the study: When their blood was taken, the Susac syndrome patients had either not yet had any therapy, were taking corticosteroids, or were taking intravenous immunoglobulin alone.

RNA in amounts of roughly 0.5 to 1 ug was reverse transcribed with random hexamers. Using its own MiXCR run on the immunoSEQ multiplex PCR reads, TCRdb lists one record per CDR3 protein. The sample lists about 140,000 distinct CDR3 sequences, 95% seen once, with roughly 0.14% in the top ten. The V end lost 3 bases, the J end lost 4 bases, and 9 bases lay between the germline ends. The CDR3 runs 12 residues. Germline V gives CDR1 DFQATT, CDR2 SNEGSKA (reference sequence). The Susac syndrome patients fit the recently defined diagnostic criteria for definite or probable disease. It was negative isolation that provided the CD8+ and CD4+ T cells, whereas TEMRA cells were enriched by FACS.

Sequencing used CD4+ T cells from PBMCs. This receptor was obtained from a human donor with Susac syndrome. The rearrangement links TRBV20-1 to TRBJ1-1; D unresolved. The CDR3 reads CSAREESTEAFF. CDR3 sequence (DNA): TGCAGTGCTAGGGAGGAGTCCACTGAAGCTTTCTTT.